The 7 T cell receptor beta chains below were found in one sample sequenced in a study of identical twins. Each CDR3 protein gets one entry after TCRdb re-called the 5' RACE reads with MiXCR. The data contain about 340,000 distinct CDR3 sequences, approximately 8.7% of them singletons. Sequencing used naive T cells sorted from blood. These receptors originate from a woman between 50 and 59 years old in good health.

This clonotype was seen ten or more times. This rearrangement joins TRBV19 to TRBJ2-4; 9 nucleotides agree with TRBD1. Germline values: CDR1 LNHDA, CDR2 SQIVND (reference sequence). J was trimmed by 6 bases and V by 7 bases; bases with no gene match: 13. There are 16 residues in the CDR3. This CDR3 reads CASNSGTGSRGNIQYF. DNA for the CDR3: TGTGCCAGTAACTCCGGGACAGGGTCCCGCGGAAACATTCAGTACTTC. Looking up the rest from reference TRBV19 and TRBJ2-4 gives the full variable domain: DGGITQSPKYLFRKEGQNVTLSCEQNLNHDAMYWYRQDPGQGLRLIYYSQIVNDFQKGDIAEGYSVSREKKESFPLTVTSAQKNPTAFYLCASNSGTGSRGNIQYFGAGTRLSVL.

The chain couples TRBV12-3 or TRBV12-4 to TRBJ2-3; D might be TRBD2 (6 bases). V shed 3 bases and J shed 3 bases, with 13 bases lying between them. The CDR3 spans 15 residues. The CDR3 is CASSLGDLGTDTQYF. The CDR3 DNA is TGTGCCAGCAGTTTGGGGGACTTGGGTACAGATACGCAGTATTTT.

This chain joins TRBV4-2 and TRBJ2-5; 11 bases align to TRBD2. This CDR3 is 17 amino acids long. From germline, CDR1 is LGHNA and CDR2 YNFKEQ. J was trimmed by 5 bases and V by 4 bases; bases with no gene match: 12. CDR3 protein: CASSPQTSGIWGETQYF. CDR3 DNA sequence: TGTGCCAGCAGCCCCCAGACTAGCGGGATATGGGGTGAGACCCAGTACTTC.

The chain recombines TRBV7-2 with TRBJ2-3, with 12 positions matching TRBD2. CDR3 length: 19 amino acids. Trimming at V came to 5 bases and at J to 0 bases, leaving 12 bases not matched to a gene. In germline, CDR1 is SGHTA, CDR2 FQGNSA. CDR3 in DNA: TGTGCCAGCAGCCCGTGGGGACTAGCGGGTGTATCTAGCACAGATACGCAGTATTTT. Its protein product is CASSPWGLAGVSSTDTQYF. Looking up the rest from reference TRBV7-2 and TRBJ2-3 gives the full variable domain: GAGVSQSPSNKVTEKGKDVELRCDPISGHTALYWYRQSLGQGLEFLIYFQGNSAPDKSGLPSDRFSAERTGGSVSTLTIQRTQQEDSAVYLCASSPWGLAGVSSTDTQYFGPGTRLTVL.

There are a few counts of this clonotype. This sequence joins TRBV5-1 and TRBJ1-2; D gene uncertain. Germline V gene data show CDR1 as SGHRS and CDR2 as YFSETQ. The germline V and J ends were trimmed by 7 bases and 0 bases, with 19 bases remaining between them. This CDR3 is built from 16 residues. The CDR3 protein is CASAIWAADSNYGYTF. CDR3 coding DNA: TGCGCCAGCGCTATATGGGCAGCAGACTCTAACTATGGCTACACCTTC.

There are many counts of this clonotype. At one of its ends the junction is not consistent with the germline gene, which may arise from a read error. The J gene is TRBJ2-1, the V gene TRBV5-1; D not resolved. The CDR3 totals 12 residues. CDR1 and CDR2 (germline): SGHRS, YFSETQ. The CDR3 bases are TGTGCCAGCAGCCGCGGAGACAATGAGCAGTTCTTC. Translating gives CASSRGDNEQFF.

The J gene is TRBJ2-7, the V gene TRBV18; no reliable D call. The CDR3 is 13 residues long. Trimming removed 1 base at V and 6 bases at J, with 10 bases between. Germline-derived CDR1 and CDR2 are KGHSH and LQKENI. In DNA form, the CDR3 reads TGTGCCAGCTCACCACGGCCTGCCTCCGAGCAGTACGTC. Encoded protein: CASSPRPASEQYV.